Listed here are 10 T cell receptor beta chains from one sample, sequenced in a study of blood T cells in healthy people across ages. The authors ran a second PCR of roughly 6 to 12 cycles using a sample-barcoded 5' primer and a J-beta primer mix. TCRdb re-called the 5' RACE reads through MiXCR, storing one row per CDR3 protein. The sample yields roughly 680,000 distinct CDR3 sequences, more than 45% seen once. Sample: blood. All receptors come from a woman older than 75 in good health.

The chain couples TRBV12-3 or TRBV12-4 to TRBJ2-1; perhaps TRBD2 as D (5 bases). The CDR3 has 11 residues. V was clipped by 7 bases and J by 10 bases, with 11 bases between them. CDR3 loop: CASIGVREQFF. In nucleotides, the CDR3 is TGTGCCAGCATCGGGGTACGGGAGCAGTTCTTC.

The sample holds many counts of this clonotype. CDR3 nucleotide sequence: TGTGCCAGCAGTCCTGGACAGGGTAGTTACGAGCAGTACTTC. Protein sequence: CASSPGQGSYEQYF. This rearrangement joins TRBV6-6 to TRBJ2-7, with 8 bases fitting TRBD1. The CDR3 runs 14 residues. Germline CDR1 is MNHNY and CDR2 is SVGAGI (reference sequence). The V gene end was trimmed by 5 bases and the J gene end by 4 bases; junction bases not matched to a gene: 7.

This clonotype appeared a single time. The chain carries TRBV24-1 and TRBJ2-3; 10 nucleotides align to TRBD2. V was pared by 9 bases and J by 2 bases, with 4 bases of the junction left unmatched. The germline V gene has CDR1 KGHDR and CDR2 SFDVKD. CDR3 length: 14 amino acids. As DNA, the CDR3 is TGTGCCACCGGTACTAGCGGGAACACAGATACGCAGTATTTT. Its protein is CATGTSGNTDTQYF.

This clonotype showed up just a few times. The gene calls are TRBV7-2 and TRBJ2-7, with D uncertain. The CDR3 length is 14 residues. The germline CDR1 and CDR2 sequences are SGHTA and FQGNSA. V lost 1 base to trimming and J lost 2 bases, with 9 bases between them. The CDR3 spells CASSLDIGPYEQYF. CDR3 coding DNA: TGTGCCAGCAGCTTAGACATTGGCCCCTACGAGCAGTACTTC.

The CDR3 bases are TGCGCCAGCAGCCGATTAGGGACTAGCGGGGGGAGGAATGAGCAGTTCTTC. Its translation is CASSRLGTSGGRNEQFF. This chain links TRBV4-3 with TRBJ2-1; 15 bases line up with TRBD2. The junction had 8 bases not matched to a gene; V was cut back by 4 bases and J by 7 bases. Germline-derived CDR1 and CDR2 are LGHNA and YSLEER. The CDR3 runs to 17 residues.

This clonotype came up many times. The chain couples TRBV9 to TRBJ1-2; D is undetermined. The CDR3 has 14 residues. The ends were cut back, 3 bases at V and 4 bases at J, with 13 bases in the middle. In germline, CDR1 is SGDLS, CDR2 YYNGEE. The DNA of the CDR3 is TGTGCCAGCAGCGGGGCCCTCGGGTTCTATGGCTACACCTTC. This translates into CASSGALGFYGYTF.

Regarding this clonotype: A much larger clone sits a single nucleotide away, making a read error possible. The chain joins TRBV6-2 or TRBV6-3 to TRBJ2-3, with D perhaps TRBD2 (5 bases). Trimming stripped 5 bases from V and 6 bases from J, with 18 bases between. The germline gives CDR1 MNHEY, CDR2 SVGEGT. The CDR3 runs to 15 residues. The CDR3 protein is CASSTGLGSSDTQYF. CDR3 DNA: TGTGCCAGCAGTACTGGGCTTGGGAGCTCGGATACGCAGTATTTT.

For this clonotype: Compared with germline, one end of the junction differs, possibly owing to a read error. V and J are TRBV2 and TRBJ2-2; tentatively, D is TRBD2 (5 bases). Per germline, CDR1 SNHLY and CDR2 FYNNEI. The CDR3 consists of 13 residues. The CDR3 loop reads CASSGENIGELFF. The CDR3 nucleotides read TGTGCCAGCAGTGGGGAGAACATCGGGGAGCTGTTTTTT.

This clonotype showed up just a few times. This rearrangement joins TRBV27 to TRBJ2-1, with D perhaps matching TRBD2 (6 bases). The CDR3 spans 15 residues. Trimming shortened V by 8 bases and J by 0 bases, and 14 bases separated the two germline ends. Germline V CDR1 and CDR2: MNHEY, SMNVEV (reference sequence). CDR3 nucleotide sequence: TGTGCCAGCGTCCGGGGGTCCAGCTCCTACAATGAGCAGTTCTTC. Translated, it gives CASVRGSSSYNEQFF.

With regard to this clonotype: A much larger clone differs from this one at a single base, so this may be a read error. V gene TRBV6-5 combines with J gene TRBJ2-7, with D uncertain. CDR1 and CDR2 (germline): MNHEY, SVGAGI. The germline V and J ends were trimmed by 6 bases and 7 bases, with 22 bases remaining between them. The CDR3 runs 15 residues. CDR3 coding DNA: TGTGCCAGCAGCTCCCACACAACTCCGGCCGGTGAGCAGTACTTC. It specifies CASSSHTTPAGEQYF.